Each of the 31 T cell receptor beta chains below was sequenced from the same sample in a study of shared clonotypes between healthy human individuals. The method was immunoSEQ multiplex PCR; TCRdb's version includes in-frame clones alone and lacks a portion of them. This table has 1,400,000 or so clones, around 98.5% appearing once. Sequenced sample: naive CD4+ T cells sorted from blood. Stated subset: CD45RA+ positively selected. All receptors derive from a man aged 30 to 39 in good health.

CDR3 in amino acids: CSADYRYEQYF. The CDR3 region has the DNA TGCAGTGCTGACTACAGGTACGAGCAGTACTTC. The rearrangement uses TRBV20-1 and TRBJ2-7; D may match TRBD1 or TRBD2 (5 bases each). The CDR3 has 11 amino acids. The germline CDR1 and CDR2 sequences are DFQATT and SNEGSKA (reference sequence). V lost 5 bases to trimming and J lost 4 bases, with 9 bases between them.

In DNA form, the CDR3 reads TGCGCCAGCAGCTCGGCCGGGACAGGGGGAAGTATCGATGGCTACACCTTC. It codes for CASSSAGTGGSIDGYTF. This chain uses TRBV5-1 with TRBJ1-2; 11 positions match TRBD1. Germline trimming cut 3 bases from V and 6 bases from J; bases unmatched to any gene: 13. This CDR3 has 17 residues. Germline values: CDR1 SGHRS, CDR2 YFSETQ.

The rearrangement joins TRBV5-1 to TRBJ2-7; perhaps D is TRBD1 or TRBD2 (5 bases each). The CDR3 contains 15 residues. Germline lookup yields CDR1 SGHRS and CDR2 YFSETQ. The V and J ends lost 1 base and 3 bases respectively, with 14 bases between them. CDR3 protein: CASSLLGTAYYEQYF. In nucleotides, the CDR3 is TGCGCCAGCAGCTTGCTAGGGACGGCCTACTACGAGCAGTACTTC.

The V gene is TRBV19, the J gene TRBJ1-4; D gene ambiguous. The ends were cut back, 3 bases at V and 8 bases at J, with 16 bases in the middle. From germline, CDR1 is LNHDA and CDR2 SQIVND (reference sequence). The CDR3 runs 15 residues. CDR3 nucleotides: TGTGCCAGTAGTATCTCAGCGGGATTGGAGGAAAAACTGTTTTTT. Its protein product is CASSISAGLEEKLFF.

V gene TRBV15 combines with J gene TRBJ2-7; TRBD2 might be the D (5 bases). The germline V and J ends were trimmed by 1 base and 4 bases, with 17 bases remaining between them. The CDR3 spans 16 residues. The germline V gene encodes CDR1 LNHNV and CDR2 YYDKDF (reference sequence). The CDR3 sequence: CATSRGVRGEFYEQYF. CDR3 DNA sequence: TGTGCCACCAGCAGAGGGGTCCGGGGAGAATTTTACGAGCAGTACTTC.

Comments on this clone: This sample also contains other DNA sequences that code for the same CDR3. This rearrangement joins TRBV7-9 to TRBJ1-5, with no clear D. The V end was cut by 1 base, the J end by 1 base, with 8 bases between. Germline V CDR1 and CDR2: SEHNR, FQNEAQ (reference sequence). The CDR3 contains 15 residues. The CDR3 DNA reads as TGTGCCAGCAGCTTAGAGGGCGGGAGCAATCAGCCCCAGCATTTT. Its translation: CASSLEGGSNQPQHF.

This clone was picked up one time. V usage is TRBV5-8 and J usage is TRBJ2-2; D is perhaps TRBD1 (5 bases). CDR3 length equals 13 residues. Germline V gene lookup returns CDR1 SGHTS and CDR2 YDEGEE. V was shortened by 2 bases and J by 5 bases, with 7 bases between the two germline ends. The chain's CDR3 is CASSLGVTGELFF. The CDR3 DNA follows: TGTGCCAGCAGCTTAGGGGTAACCGGGGAGCTGTTTTTT.

This chain's CDR3 is CASSYSPGGRYQPQHF. CDR3 coding DNA: TGTGCCAGCAGTTACTCGCCAGGGGGTCGGTATCAGCCCCAGCATTTT. The chain carries TRBV6-6 and TRBJ1-5; 7 bases match TRBD1. The CDR3 has 16 residues. The junction had 7 bases not matched to a gene; V was cut back by 0 bases and J by 5 bases. Germline V CDR1 and CDR2: MNHNY, SVGAGI (reference sequence).

The rearrangement uses TRBV19 and TRBJ1-2; 7 bases map to TRBD1. J gave up 4 bases and V 3 bases, and 8 bases lay outside the gene matches. Looked up from germline, CDR1 is LNHDA and CDR2 is SQIVND (reference sequence). The CDR3 totals 15 residues. The CDR3 DNA sequence: TGTGCCAGTAGTATGCGGCAGGGGGTTTCCTATGGCTACACCTTC. Amino acid sequence: CASSMRQGVSYGYTF.

The rearrangement links TRBV27 to TRBJ2-7; 11 nucleotides line up with TRBD2. V dropped 5 bases and J dropped 2; count of bases not matched to a gene: 5. Germline CDR1 reads MNHEY; CDR2 reads SMNVEV (reference sequence). The CDR3 spans 15 residues. CDR3: CASSIAGGPTYEQYF. The CDR3 coding sequence is TGTGCCAGCAGTATAGCGGGAGGGCCTACCTACGAGCAGTACTTC.

The chain employs TRBV5-4 and TRBJ2-7; D ambiguous. The CDR3 sequence is 13 residues long. V gave up 3 bases and J gave up 7 bases, with 14 bases separating them. Germline V CDR1 and CDR2: SGHNT, YYREEE (reference sequence). CDR3 amino acids: CASSSLGRREQYF. In DNA form, the CDR3 reads TGTGCCAGCAGCTCCTTAGGACGGAGAGAGCAGTACTTC. Looking up the rest from reference TRBV5-4 and TRBJ2-7 gives the full variable domain: ETGVTQSPTHLIKTRGQQVTLRCSSQSGHNTVSWYQQALGQGPQFIFQYYREEENGRGNFPPRFSGLQFPNYSSELNVNALELDDSALYLCASSSLGRREQYFGPGTRLTVT.

The V and J genes are TRBV5-1 and TRBJ2-1; D is unclear. The germline V and J ends were trimmed by 0 bases and 8 bases, with 12 bases remaining between them. The CDR3 is 14 amino acids. The germline gives CDR1 SGHRS, CDR2 YFSETQ. The CDR3 nucleotides are TGCGCCAGCAGCTTGGAACTCCCCGTGGATGAGCAGTTCTTC. Its translation is CASSLELPVDEQFF.

The CDR3: CASRRTTGGPEAFF. CDR3 sequence (DNA): TGTGCCAGCAGACGCACAACAGGGGGACCTGAAGCTTTCTTT. The chain carries TRBV7-2 and TRBJ1-1, with 8 positions matching TRBD1. The CDR3 extends over 14 amino acids. The trim removed 6 bases at V and 6 bases at J, leaving 9 bases unmatched. Germline V gene lookup returns CDR1 SGHTA and CDR2 FQGNSA.

The rearrangement uses TRBV6-1 and TRBJ2-7; 10 bases are shared with TRBD2. Trimming took 6 bases from V and 7 from J; bases not matched to a gene: 12. The germline CDR1 and CDR2 sequences are MNHNS and SASEGT. The CDR3 contains 15 residues. The CDR3 loop reads CASSASGGRLREQYF. The CDR3 region has the DNA TGTGCCAGCAGCGCTAGCGGGGGCCGGCTGAGGGAGCAGTACTTC.

This chain uses TRBV12-5 with TRBJ2-2, with D unresolved. CDR3 length: 18 amino acids. The ends were cut back, 3 bases at V and 8 bases at J, with 25 bases in the middle. Germline V gene sequence: CDR1 LGHNT, CDR2 FRNRAP. CDR3 bases: TGTGCTAGTGGTTTCTACCCGCCGGAAGGTTATTCTATAGGGGAGCTGTTTTTT. This codes for CASGFYPPEGYSIGELFF.

The V call is TRBV4-2, the J call TRBJ2-5, with 7 bases matching TRBD1. CDR3 size: 14 residues. Trimming removed 5 bases from V and 4 bases from J; junction bases left unmatched: 7. The germline CDR1 and CDR2 sequences are LGHNA and YNFKEQ. For the CDR3, the DNA is TGTGCCAGCAGCTCACAGACAGGGCTAGAGACCCAGTACTTC. Protein: CASSSQTGLETQYF.

The chain joins TRBV7-2 to TRBJ2-1, with D perhaps TRBD1 or TRBD2 (7 bases each). Trimming shortened V by 5 bases and J by 2 bases, and 16 bases separated the two germline ends. This CDR3 is built from 16 residues. Germline V CDR1 and CDR2: SGHTA, FQGNSA. CDR3 region: CASSPGGGPPYNEQFF. The CDR3 nucleotides read TGTGCCAGCAGCCCAGGGGGGGGCCCACCCTACAATGAGCAGTTCTTC. Full variable domain (remainder filled in from reference TRBV7-2 and TRBJ2-1): GAGVSQSPSNKVTEKGKDVELRCDPISGHTALYWYRQSLGQGLEFLIYFQGNSAPDKSGLPSDRFSAERTGGSVSTLTIQRTQQEDSAVYLCASSPGGGPPYNEQFFGPGTRLTVL.

The chain carries TRBV7-2 and TRBJ2-5, with 13 positions matching TRBD2. CDR3 size: 16 residues. CDR1 and CDR2 from the germline V gene are SGHTA and FQGNSA. V was clipped by 3 bases and J by 7 bases; unmatched bases: 8. Here the CDR3 reads CASSFKRLAGGGTQYF. The CDR3 DNA sequence: TGTGCCAGCAGCTTTAAGCGACTAGCGGGGGGTGGGACCCAGTACTTC.

This clone appeared once. J is TRBJ2-7 and V is TRBV14; no firm D call. Trimming stripped 2 bases from V and 4 bases from J, with 12 bases between. The CDR3 is 14 residues long. Germline V gene sequence: CDR1 SGHDN, CDR2 FVKESK. The CDR3 nucleotides are TGTGCCAGCAGCCAACTAGGGCCCCCTTACGAGCAGTACTTC. Translation gives CASSQLGPPYEQYF.

This rearrangement joins TRBV5-4 to TRBJ1-4, with no clear D. Germline CDR1 is SGHNT and CDR2 is YYREEE (reference sequence). Trimming pared 4 bases from V and 4 bases from J, leaving 17 bases between. The CDR3 loop spans 16 amino acids. In DNA, the CDR3 is TGTGCCAGCAGCCGTGAGCCGGGAGGAAATAATGAAAAACTGTTTTTT. Translation gives CASSREPGGNNEKLFF.

This clone has a single count. This chain links TRBV4-3 with TRBJ1-5; D is possibly TRBD1 (6 bases). The germline V gene has CDR1 LGHNA and CDR2 YSLEER. CDR3 size: 15 residues. V was clipped by 0 bases and J by 4 bases, with 10 bases between them. CDR3 bases: TGCGCCAGCAGCCAAGATTGGGGGCCGAATCAGCCCCAGCATTTT. Encoded protein: CASSQDWGPNQPQHF.

The V gene is TRBV28, the J gene TRBJ2-5, with TRBD1 as a possible D gene (5 bases). The V gene lost 10 bases and the J gene lost 5 bases, with 14 bases spanning the gap. This CDR3 is 12 amino acids long. Per the germline V gene, CDR1 is MDHEN and CDR2 is SYDVKM. Written as DNA, the CDR3 is TGTGCCACCAAACTCGCAGGGGAGACCCAGTACTTC. It specifies CATKLAGETQYF. The whole variable domain, remainder taken from reference TRBV28 and TRBJ2-5, is DVKVTQSSRYLVKRTGEKVFLECVQDMDHENMFWYRQDPGLGLRLIYFSYDVKMKEKGDIPEGYSVSREKKERFSLILESASTNQTSMYLCATKLAGETQYFGPGTRLLVL.

Remarks on this clone: The sample has other DNA sequences that encode this CDR3 too. The J gene is TRBJ1-2, the V gene TRBV7-2; D is perhaps TRBD1 (5 bases). The germline gives CDR1 SGHTA, CDR2 FQGNSA. Trimming took 2 bases from V and 2 from J, leaving 9 bases between them. The CDR3 spans 14 residues. This CDR3 is CASSLLGRNYGYTF. CDR3 in DNA: TGTGCCAGCAGCTTACTGGGACGGAACTATGGCTACACCTTC.

J is TRBJ2-2 and V is TRBV9; D is perhaps TRBD1 or TRBD2 (6 bases each). Deletions cut 2 bases from V and 5 bases from J, with 19 bases between. Germline loops: CDR1 SGDLS, CDR2 YYNGEE. This CDR3 region has 17 residues. The CDR3 here is CASSVEPGALETGELFF. DNA for the CDR3: TGTGCCAGCAGCGTTGAGCCGGGGGCCCTCGAAACCGGGGAGCTGTTTTTT.

The chain recombines TRBV9 with TRBJ2-7; 7 bases fit TRBD2. Germline lookup yields CDR1 SGDLS and CDR2 YYNGEE. CDR3 length equals 14 residues. J lost 4 bases, V lost 0 bases, and 4 bases had no gene match. CDR3 sequence reads: CASSVGWTRYEQYF. The DNA of the CDR3 is TGTGCCAGCAGCGTAGGGTGGACTAGGTACGAGCAGTACTTC.

The genes are TRBV4-1 and TRBJ2-1, with TRBD2 matching 14 bases. From germline, CDR1 is MGHRA and CDR2 YSYEKL. J lost 8 bases, V lost 5 bases, and 11 bases had no gene match. CDR3 size: 17 residues. The CDR3 DNA sequence: TGCGCCAGCAGCAACTTGGGACTAGCGGGAGCAACGGATGAGCAGTTCTTC. It yields the protein CASSNLGLAGATDEQFF.

On this clone itself: The identical CDR3 is also encoded by other nucleotide sequences in the sample. The V gene is TRBV7-9, the J gene TRBJ1-4; D unclear. The CDR3 sequence is 13 residues long. Germline CDR1 reads SEHNR; CDR2 reads FQNEAQ (reference sequence). The V end was cut by 5 bases, the J end by 3 bases, with 7 bases between. CDR3 in DNA: TGTGCCAGCAGCCGAGGAGCTAATGAAAAACTGTTTTTT. The encoded protein is CASSRGANEKLFF.

The chain employs TRBV18 and TRBJ2-7; 13 positions match TRBD2. V lost 3 bases, J lost 0 bases, and 2 bases stayed unmatched. The CDR3 sequence is 16 residues long. Germline V gene sequence: CDR1 KGHSH, CDR2 LQKENI. CDR3 coding DNA: TGTGCCAGCTCACCGGGACTAGCGGGAAACTCCTACGAGCAGTACTTC. This encodes CASSPGLAGNSYEQYF.

The chain links TRBV25-1 to TRBJ2-5, with TRBD1 as a possible D gene (6 bases). Trimming removed 4 bases at V and 4 bases at J, with 13 bases between. Germline V CDR1 and CDR2: MGHDK, SYGVNS. The CDR3 consists of 14 residues. The chain's CDR3 is CASSGQTGRETQYF. Written as DNA, the CDR3 is TGTGCCAGCAGTGGCCAAACAGGGCGAGAGACCCAGTACTTC.

This sequence joins TRBV27 and TRBJ2-7; 10 nucleotides agree with TRBD2. The CDR3 contains 17 residues. The trim removed 2 bases at V and 3 bases at J, leaving 10 bases unmatched. Germline values: CDR1 MNHEY, CDR2 SMNVEV (reference sequence). This CDR3 is CASSLGLAELALYEQYF. The DNA of the CDR3 is TGTGCCAGCAGTTTAGGACTAGCGGAATTAGCTCTCTACGAGCAGTACTTC.

The V gene is TRBV28, the J gene TRBJ2-4; D is possibly TRBD2 (6 bases). CDR3 length: 16 amino acids. The germline V gene encodes CDR1 MDHEN and CDR2 SYDVKM. Deletions cut 8 bases from V and 0 bases from J, with 17 bases between. The CDR3 region is CASGEAGRGAKNIQYF. The DNA of the CDR3 is TGTGCCAGCGGGGAAGCGGGTCGGGGAGCCAAAAACATTCAGTACTTC.